A selection of T cell receptor beta chains follows, all from one sample in a study of blood T cell repertoires in COVID-19. Repertoires were generated with immunoSEQ multiplex PCR, while TCRdb's copy carries only in-frame clones and drops some. The repertoire consists of about 220,000 clones, with about 79% occurring once and the leading ten covering 3% to 4%. Specimen: PBMCs or T cells enriched from blood (not recorded which). Every receptor here comes from a woman aged 55-69 years who had recovered from COVID-19. The CDR3 runs from the conserved cysteine through the conserved F or W. Each record gives: J gene, D gene, V gene, clone size, CDR3 DNA, CDR3 protein. A D gene is named only where the DNA matches it firmly. A clone size is listed for some rows: how often the clone was seen (once, few, many), or a class if it is expanded.

TRBJ2-3,TRBD2,TRBV27,NA,TGTGCCAGCACCCTAGCGGGTAACACAGATACGCAGTATTTT,CASTLAGNTDTQYF
TRBJ2-4,TRBD2,TRBV27,NA,TGTGCCAGCAGTTTAGCGGGAGGGCCGGTTCAGTACTTC,CASSLAGGPVQYF
TRBJ2-3,TRBD2,TRBV7-2,NA,TGTGCCAGCAGCTCATCCGGGACTAGCGGGGGGACCAACCAGTATTTT,CASSSSGTSGGTNQYF
TRBJ2-7,NA,TRBV6-5,NA,TGTGCCAGCAGTTACTCTACAGACTACGAGCAGTACTTC,CASSYSTDYEQYF
TRBJ1-2,NA,TRBV5-1,NA,TGCGCCAGCAGCTTGGGACAGGCTCTAAGTAGCGAGTATGGCTACACCTTC,CASSLGQALSSEYGYTF
TRBJ2-7,TRBD1,TRBV6-5,NA,TGTGCCAGCAGTCCTCACAGGGGCCAGGACGAGCAGTACTTC,CASSPHRGQDEQYF
TRBJ2-1,TRBD2,TRBV5-4,NA,TGTGCCAGCAGCTCCAACAGCGGGGCATCATACAATGAGCAGTTCTTC,CASSSNSGASYNEQFF
TRBJ2-7,NA,TRBV3-1/TRBV3-2,NA,TGTGCCAGCAGCCAAGATCTTGGCAGACTCCACGAGCAGTACTTC,CASSQDLGRLHEQYF
TRBJ2-7,TRBD2,TRBV7-3,NA,TGTGCCAGCAGCCCGGGGGGGAGCTACGAGCAGTACTTC,CASSPGGSYEQYF
TRBJ2-5,NA,TRBV7-2,NA,TGTGCCAGCAGCTCGGGAGACGCCACCCAAGAGACCCAGTACTTC,CASSSGDATQETQYF
TRBJ1-6,TRBD1,TRBV9,NA,TGTGCCAGCAGCGTACAGGGGGCTTTTAATTCACCCCTCCACTTT,CASSVQGAFNSPLHF
TRBJ2-7,NA,TRBV28,NA,TGTGCCAGCAGTTTATCGTCAGGGTCTGCCTACGAGCAGTACTTC,CASSLSSGSAYEQYF
TRBJ1-2,TRBD1,TRBV29-1,NA,TGCAGCGTCCGGGGGGACAGGGGGCCGCCAGGCTACACCTTC,CSVRGDRGPPGYTF
TRBJ2-5,TRBD1,TRBV18,few,TGTGCCAGCTCAGGACAGGGCGAGACCCAGTACTTC,CASSGQGETQYF
TRBJ2-1,NA,TRBV7-3,once,TGTGCCAGCAGCTTAACATCCAACAATGAGCAGTTCTTC,CASSLTSNNEQFF
TRBJ2-7,NA,TRBV7-9,NA,TGTGCCAGCAGCATACCTACCTACGAGCAGTACTTC,CASSIPTYEQYF
TRBJ2-7,TRBD1,TRBV5-5,NA,TGTGCCAGCAGCTTGACTGGGACAGCCTACGAGCAGTACTTC,CASSLTGTAYEQYF
TRBJ1-5,NA,TRBV3-1/TRBV3-2,NA,TGTGCCAGCAGCCAAGATCTGGGGGCTAGCAATCAGCCCCAGCATTTT,CASSQDLGASNQPQHF
TRBJ1-2,NA,TRBV13,NA,TGTGCCAGCAGCTTATCAGACTATGGCTACACCTTC,CASSLSDYGYTF
TRBJ2-3,TRBD2,TRBV9,NA,TGTGCCAGCAGCGGATTGACTAGCGTGGGTACAGATACGCAGTATTTT,CASSGLTSVGTDTQYF
TRBJ2-2,NA,TRBV2,NA,TGTGCCAGCAGTGAATCTGGGCAGGGGACCGGGGAGCTGTTTTTT,CASSESGQGTGELFF
TRBJ2-7,NA,TRBV4-3,NA,TGCGCCAGCAGCCAAGATCGGGGGTTTACCTCCTACGAGCAGTACTTC,CASSQDRGFTSYEQYF
TRBJ2-7,NA,TRBV3-1/TRBV3-2,NA,TGTGCCAGCAGCCCGAACCTTTCGACAGCACCAGCCTTC,CASSPNLSTAPAF
TRBJ1-2,NA,TRBV3-1/TRBV3-2,few,TGTGCCAGCAGCCAAGAGAGGTTGTATGGCTACACCTTC,CASSQERLYGYTF
TRBJ2-7,TRBD1,TRBV5-1,NA,TGCGCCAGCAGCCCCGGGTCAGGGGGAAAGAGCGAGCAGTACTTC,CASSPGSGGKSEQYF
TRBJ1-5,TRBD1,TRBV2,once,TGTGCCAGCAGCCCCGACAGGGGGCGTCAGCCCCAGCATTTT,CASSPDRGRQPQHF
TRBJ2-2,NA,TRBV7-7,once,TGTGCCAGCAGCTTATCGGGGACTTCGAACACCGGGGAGCTGTTTTTT,CASSLSGTSNTGELFF
TRBJ1-2,NA,TRBV10-3,NA,TGTGCCATCAGTGAGGGAGAAGCCGGCTATGGCTACACCTTC,CAISEGEAGYGYTF
TRBJ2-1,TRBD1,TRBV6-2/TRBV6-3,NA,TGTGCCAGCAGTTACTCGGGACAGGGGGCGAGGGACAATGAGCAGTTCTTC,CASSYSGQGARDNEQFF
TRBJ1-6,NA,TRBV19,NA,TGTGCCAGTAACAGGGCTAATTCACCCCTCCACTTT,CASNRANSPLHF
TRBJ1-2,TRBD1,TRBV9,NA,TGTGCCAGCAGCGTAGGTTCAGGGGGCTTAGGGGGCTACACCTTC,CASSVGSGGLGGYTF
TRBJ2-3,TRBD1,TRBV11-2,NA,TGTGCCAGCAGCTTTATCCTCTCGACAGGGGCAGGGTCAGATACGCAGTATTTT,CASSFILSTGAGSDTQYF